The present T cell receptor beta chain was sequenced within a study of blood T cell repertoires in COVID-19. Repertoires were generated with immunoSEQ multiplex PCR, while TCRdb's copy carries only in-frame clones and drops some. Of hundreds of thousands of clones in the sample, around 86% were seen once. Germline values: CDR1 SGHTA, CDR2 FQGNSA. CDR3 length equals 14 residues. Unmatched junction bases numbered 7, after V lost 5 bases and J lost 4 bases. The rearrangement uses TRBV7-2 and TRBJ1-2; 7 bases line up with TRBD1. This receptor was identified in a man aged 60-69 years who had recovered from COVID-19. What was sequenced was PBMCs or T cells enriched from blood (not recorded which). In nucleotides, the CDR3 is TGTGCCAGCAGCCATCAGGGGGTTTCCTATGGCTACACCTTC. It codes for CASSHQGVSYGYTF.